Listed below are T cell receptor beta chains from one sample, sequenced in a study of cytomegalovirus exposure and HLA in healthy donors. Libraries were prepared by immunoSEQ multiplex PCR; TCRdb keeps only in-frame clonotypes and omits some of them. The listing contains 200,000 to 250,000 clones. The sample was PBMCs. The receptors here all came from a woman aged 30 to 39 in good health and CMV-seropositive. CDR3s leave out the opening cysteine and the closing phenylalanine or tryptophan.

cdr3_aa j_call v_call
ASSQQANQPQH TRBJ1-5 TRBV4-1
ASSQDRGGLNEKLF TRBJ1-4 TRBV4-3
ASSPTGGRVDTQY TRBJ2-3 TRBV5-1
ASRTTMTGVRGYT TRBJ1-2 TRBV5-1
ASSPPASRSFYEQY TRBJ2-7 TRBV18
ASRSTGSNQPQH TRBJ1-5 TRBV6-5
ASSKDPGTDDTEAF TRBJ1-1 TRBV21-1
ASSEARVSNEKLF TRBJ1-4 TRBV6-1
ASSLVLAGDPEQF TRBJ2-1 TRBV7-2
ASSRDRGILLH TRBJ1-6 TRBV6-5
ASSAVGTGTEAF TRBJ1-1 TRBV4-1